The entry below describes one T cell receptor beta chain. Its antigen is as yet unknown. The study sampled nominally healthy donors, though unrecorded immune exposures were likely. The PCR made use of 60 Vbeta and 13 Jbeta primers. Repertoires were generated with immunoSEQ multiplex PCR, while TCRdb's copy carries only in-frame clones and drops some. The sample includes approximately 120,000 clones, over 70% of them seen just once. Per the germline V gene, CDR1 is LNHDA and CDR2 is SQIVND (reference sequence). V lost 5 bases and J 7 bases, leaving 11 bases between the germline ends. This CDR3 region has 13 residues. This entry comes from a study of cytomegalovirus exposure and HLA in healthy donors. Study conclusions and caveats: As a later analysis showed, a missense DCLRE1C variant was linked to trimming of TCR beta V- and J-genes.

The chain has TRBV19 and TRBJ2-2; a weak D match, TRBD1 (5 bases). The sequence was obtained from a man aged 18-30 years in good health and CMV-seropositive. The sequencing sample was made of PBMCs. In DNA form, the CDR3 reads TGTGCCAGTAGTGCTCAGGGTAGCGGGGAGCTGTTTTTT. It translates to CASSAQGSGELFF.